Each of the 13 T cell receptor beta chains below was sequenced from the same sample in a study of shared T cell receptors in the human thymus (dated by TCRdb to the early 2020s). Libraries were constructed by the immunoSEQ multiplex PCR assay. The table comes from immuneACCESS by way of TCRdb, which keeps in-frame sequences with V and J called. Part of the clones is missing from these tables; in studies checked, under half for an unresolved V gene and the rest for unknown reasons. The sample includes just under 550,000 clones, with approximately 78% observed a single time. The ten most abundant clones make up about 0.013% of the sample. The sample was also linked to a second study, of human thymus T cells.

Input material: thymocytes. These TCRs come from a boy younger than two with a congenital heart defect. Donor details come from another sample of the same person, matched by shared clones.

The chain links TRBV6-6 to TRBJ2-7; D is unclear. Germline V gene lookup returns CDR1 MNHNY and CDR2 SVGAGI (reference sequence). The CDR3 runs to 14 residues. V shed 0 bases and J shed 2 bases, with 8 bases lying between them. The CDR3 sequence is CASSYSLLAYEQYF. The CDR3 DNA follows: TGTGCCAGCAGTTACTCCCTGTTAGCCTACGAGCAGTACTTC.

The chain carries TRBV28 and TRBJ2-5; D perhaps matches TRBD2 (5 bases). The CDR3 length is 13 residues. With 4 bases removed from V and 5 bases from J, the gap between germline ends came to 11 bases. Germline loops: CDR1 MDHEN, CDR2 SYDVKM. The CDR3 spells CASSSRERETQYF. CDR3 nucleotide sequence: TGTGCCAGCAGTTCTCGGGAACGGGAGACCCAGTACTTC. Together with reference TRBV28 and TRBJ2-5, the CDR3 gives the full variable domain: DVKVTQSSRYLVKRTGEKVFLECVQDMDHENMFWYRQDPGLGLRLIYFSYDVKMKEKGDIPEGYSVSREKKERFSLILESASTNQTSMYLCASSSRERETQYFGPGTRLLVL.

This chain links TRBV15 with TRBJ1-5, with TRBD1 as a possible D gene (6 bases). V shed 3 bases and J shed 9 bases, with 9 bases lying between them. Looked up from germline, CDR1 is LNHNV and CDR2 is YYDKDF (reference sequence). The CDR3 totals 12 residues. The CDR3 DNA is TGTGCCACCAGCAGCCTAGGGGGGCCCCAGCATTTT. This translates into CATSSLGGPQHF.

The rearrangement joins TRBV13 to TRBJ2-2; 10 bases match TRBD2. Germline V CDR1 and CDR2: PRHDT, FYEKMQ (reference sequence). V gave up 4 bases and J gave up 2 bases; unmatched junction bases: 10. This CDR3 spans 18 amino acids. In DNA form, the CDR3 reads TGTGCCAGCAGCTCCCTCCGAGGGACTAGCGAAAACACCGGGGAGCTGTTTTTT. Translation: CASSSLRGTSENTGELFF.

The V and J genes are TRBV7-2 and TRBJ2-2, with no clear D. The CDR3 has 18 amino acids. Germline V lookup: CDR1 SGHTA, CDR2 FQGNSA. V lost 5 bases and J lost 6, with 25 bases in between. This chain's CDR3 is CASSTRRRGNVPPGELFF. The DNA of the CDR3 is TGTGCCAGCAGCACACGACGGAGAGGCAATGTGCCCCCCGGGGAGCTGTTTTTT.

The CDR3 bases are TGTGCCAGCAGCTTGTCGGACACTGAAGCTTTCTTT. Protein sequence: CASSLSDTEAFF. The chain combines TRBV5-6 with TRBJ1-1; D remains unclear. Trimming removed 1 base at V and 3 bases at J, with 4 bases between. The CDR3 is made up of 12 amino acids. In germline, CDR1 is SGHDT, CDR2 YYEEEE.

This chain joins TRBV6-5 and TRBJ2-7, with 7 bases aligning to TRBD2. Germline trimming cut 6 bases from V and 1 base from J; bases unmatched to any gene: 6. Per germline, CDR1 MNHEY and CDR2 SVGAGI. CDR3 length: 14 amino acids. CDR3 loop: CASSSERGSYEQYF. The CDR3 DNA reads TGTGCCAGCAGCTCGGAGCGGGGATCCTACGAGCAGTACTTC.

V gene TRBV14 combines with J gene TRBJ1-4; 8 bases align to TRBD1. V dropped 4 bases and J dropped 7; count of bases not matched to a gene: 5. This CDR3 has 14 residues. The V gene's germline CDR1 is SGHDN and CDR2 FVKESK. The CDR3: CASSLGQGGEKLFF. The CDR3 DNA follows: TGTGCCAGCAGCCTAGGACAGGGTGGTGAAAAACTGTTTTTT.

In the case of this clone: The sample holds other DNA sequences that translate to the same CDR3. The J gene is TRBJ2-7, the V gene TRBV11-2; 7 positions match TRBD1. This CDR3 comprises 13 residues. Germline trimming cut 5 bases from V and 2 bases from J; bases unmatched to any gene: 3. CDR1 is SGHAT and CDR2 is FQNNGV in the germline V gene. CDR3 coding DNA: TGTGCCAGCAGCCGACAGGGACCCTACGAGCAGTACTTC. Its translation is CASSRQGPYEQYF.

V gene TRBV7-9 combines with J gene TRBJ1-3; 7 bases map to TRBD1. J lost 3 bases, V lost 5 bases, and 4 bases had no gene match. Germline V gene sequence: CDR1 SEHNR, CDR2 FQNEAQ (reference sequence). This CDR3 has 14 amino acids. The DNA for the CDR3 is TGTGCCAGCAGCGTCGACAGGGTTGGAAACACCATATATTTT. It is translated as CASSVDRVGNTIYF. The full variable domain, completed using reference TRBV7-9 and TRBJ1-3, is DTGVSQNPRHKITKRGQNVTFRCDPISEHNRLYWYRQTLGQGPEFLTYFQNEAQLEKSRLLSDRFSAERPKGSFSTLEIQRTEQGDSAMYLCASSVDRVGNTIYFGEGSWLTVV.

V usage is TRBV30 and J usage is TRBJ2-2, with 9 bases lining up with TRBD2. This CDR3 comprises 17 residues. Germline CDR1 reads GTSNPN; CDR2 reads SVGIG (reference sequence). Germline trimming cut 4 bases from V and 2 bases from J; bases unmatched to any gene: 11. CDR3 DNA: TGTGCCTGGAAAGTAGGGGATAGCGGGGGAAACACCGGGGAGCTGTTTTTT. It codes for CAWKVGDSGGNTGELFF. Together with reference TRBV30 and TRBJ2-2, the CDR3 gives the full variable domain: SQTIHQWPATLVQPVGSPLSLECTVEGTSNPNLYWYRQAAGRGLQLLFYSVGIGQISSEVPQNLSASRPQDRQFILSSKKLLLSDSGFYLCAWKVGDSGGNTGELFFGEGSRLTVL.

The chain carries TRBV4-3 and TRBJ2-1, with 9 bases aligning to TRBD2. Germline V gives CDR1 LGHNA, CDR2 YSLEER. Trimming removed 0 bases from V and 9 bases from J; junction bases left unmatched: 12. The length of the CDR3 is 17 residues. CDR3 coding DNA: TGCGCCAGCAGCCAAGAAGGGCGGGAGGGGGTTTTGAGTGAGCAGTTCTTC. Amino acid sequence: CASSQEGREGVLSEQFF.

Concerning this clone: This same CDR3 is encoded by further DNA sequences in the sample. The chain carries TRBV18 and TRBJ2-1; TRBD2 is a possible D gene (5 bases). Trimming took off 3 bases at V and 10 bases at J, with 10 bases between the two ends. In germline, CDR1 is KGHSH, CDR2 LQKENI. The CDR3 is 12 amino acids. The CDR3 DNA reads as TGTGCCAGCTCACCCAGGTCGGGAGAGCAGTTCTTC. Protein product: CASSPRSGEQFF.